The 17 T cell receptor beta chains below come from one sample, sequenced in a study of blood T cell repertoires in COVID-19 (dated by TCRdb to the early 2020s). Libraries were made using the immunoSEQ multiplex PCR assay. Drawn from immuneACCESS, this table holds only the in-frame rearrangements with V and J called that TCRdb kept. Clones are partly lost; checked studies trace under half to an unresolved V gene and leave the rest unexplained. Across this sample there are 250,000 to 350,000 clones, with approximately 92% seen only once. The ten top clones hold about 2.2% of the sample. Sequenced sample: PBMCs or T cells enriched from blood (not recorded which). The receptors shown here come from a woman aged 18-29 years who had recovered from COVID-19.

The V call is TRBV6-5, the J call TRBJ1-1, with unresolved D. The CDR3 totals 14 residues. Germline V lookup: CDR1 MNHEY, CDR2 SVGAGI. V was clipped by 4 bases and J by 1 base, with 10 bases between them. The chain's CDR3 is CASSSPGGNTEAFF. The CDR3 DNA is TGTGCCAGCAGTTCTCCTGGCGGGAACACTGAAGCTTTCTTT.

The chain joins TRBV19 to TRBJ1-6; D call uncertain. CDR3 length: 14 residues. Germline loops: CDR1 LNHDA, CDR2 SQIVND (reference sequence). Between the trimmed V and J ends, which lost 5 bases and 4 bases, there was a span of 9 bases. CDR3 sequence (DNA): TGTGCCAGTAGTTCAGACACGTATAATTCACCCCTCCACTTT. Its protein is CASSSDTYNSPLHF.

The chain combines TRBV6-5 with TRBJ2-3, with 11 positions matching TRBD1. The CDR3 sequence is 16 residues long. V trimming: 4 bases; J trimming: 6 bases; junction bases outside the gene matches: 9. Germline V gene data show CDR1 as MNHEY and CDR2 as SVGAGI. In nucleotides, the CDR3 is TGTGCCAGCAGTTGGGAAGGGACAGGGGGGAGGGATACGCAGTATTTT. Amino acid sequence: CASSWEGTGGRDTQYF.

For the CDR3, the DNA is TGTGCCAGCTCGCTTTTAGAAACAGCAAACACTGAAGCTTTCTTT. This translates into CASSLLETANTEAFF. The chain joins TRBV18 to TRBJ1-1, with no clear D. The CDR3 is made up of 15 amino acids. In germline, CDR1 is KGHSH, CDR2 LQKENI. V was clipped by 6 bases and J by 2 bases, with 16 bases between them.

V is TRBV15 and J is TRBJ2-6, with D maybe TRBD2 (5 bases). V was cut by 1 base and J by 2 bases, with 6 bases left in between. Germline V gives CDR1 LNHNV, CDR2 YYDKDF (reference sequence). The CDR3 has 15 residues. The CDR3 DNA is TGTGCCACCAGCAGAGGAGGGACTGGGGCCAACGTCCTGACTTTC. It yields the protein CATSRGGTGANVLTF.

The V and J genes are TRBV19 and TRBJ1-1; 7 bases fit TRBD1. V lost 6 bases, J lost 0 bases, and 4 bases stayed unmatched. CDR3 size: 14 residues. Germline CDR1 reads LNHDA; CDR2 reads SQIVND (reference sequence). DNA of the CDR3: TGTGCCAGTAGGACGGACAGGCTGAACACTGAAGCTTTCTTT. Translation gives CASRTDRLNTEAFF. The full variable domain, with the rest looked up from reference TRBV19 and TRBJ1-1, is DGGITQSPKYLFRKEGQNVTLSCEQNLNHDAMYWYRQDPGQGLRLIYYSQIVNDFQKGDIAEGYSVSREKKESFPLTVTSAQKNPTAFYLCASRTDRLNTEAFFGQGTRLTVV.

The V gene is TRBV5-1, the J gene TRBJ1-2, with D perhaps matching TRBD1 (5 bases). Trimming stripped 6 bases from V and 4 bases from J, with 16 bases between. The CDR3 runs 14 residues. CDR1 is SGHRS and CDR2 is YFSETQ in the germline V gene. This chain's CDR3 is CASNPLGGTYGYTF. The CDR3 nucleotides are TGCGCCAGCAACCCCCTCGGGGGAACCTATGGCTACACCTTC. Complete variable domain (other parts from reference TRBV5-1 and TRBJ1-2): KAGVTQTPRYLIKTRGQQVTLSCSPISGHRSVSWYQQTPGQGLQFLFEYFSETQRNKGNFPGRFSGRQFSNSRSEMNVSTLELGDSALYLCASNPLGGTYGYTFGSGTRLTVV.

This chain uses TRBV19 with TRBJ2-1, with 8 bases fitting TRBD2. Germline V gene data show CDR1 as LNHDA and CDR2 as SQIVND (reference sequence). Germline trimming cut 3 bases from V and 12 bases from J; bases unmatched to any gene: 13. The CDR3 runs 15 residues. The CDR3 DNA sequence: TGTGCCAGTAGTATCGGGGGGGGTTCAGAGGTAGCGCAGTTCTTC. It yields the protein CASSIGGGSEVAQFF.

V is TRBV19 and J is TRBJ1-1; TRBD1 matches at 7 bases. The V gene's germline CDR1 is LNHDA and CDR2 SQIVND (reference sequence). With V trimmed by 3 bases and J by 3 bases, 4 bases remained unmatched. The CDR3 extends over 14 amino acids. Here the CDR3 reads CASSIGTVDTEAFF. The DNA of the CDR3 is TGTGCCAGTAGTATTGGGACAGTGGACACTGAAGCTTTCTTT.

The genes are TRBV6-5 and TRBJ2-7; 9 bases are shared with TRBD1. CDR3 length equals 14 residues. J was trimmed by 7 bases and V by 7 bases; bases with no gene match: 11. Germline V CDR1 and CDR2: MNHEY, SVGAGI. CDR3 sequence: CASNPLQGAGEQYF. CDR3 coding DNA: TGTGCCAGCAATCCGTTACAGGGGGCCGGAGAGCAGTACTTC.

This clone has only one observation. The CDR3 nucleotides are TGTGCCAGCACTCCTCTGGGGCTCGAGACCCAGTACTTC. This encodes CASTPLGLETQYF. The rearrangement links TRBV2 to TRBJ2-5; TRBD1 might be the D (5 bases). CDR3 length equals 13 residues. V was cut by 7 bases and J by 5 bases, with 14 bases left in between. The V gene's germline CDR1 is SNHLY and CDR2 FYNNEI. Looking up the rest from reference TRBV2 and TRBJ2-5 gives the full variable domain: EPEVTQTPSHQVTQMGQEVILRCVPISNHLYFYWYRQILGQKVEFLVSFYNNEISEKSEIFDDQFSVERPDGSNFTLKIRSTKLEDSAMYFCASTPLGLETQYFGPGTRLLVL.

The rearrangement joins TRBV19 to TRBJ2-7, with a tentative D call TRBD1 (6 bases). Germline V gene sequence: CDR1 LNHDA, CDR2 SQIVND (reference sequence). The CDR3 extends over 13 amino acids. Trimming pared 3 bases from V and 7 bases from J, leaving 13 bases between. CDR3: CASSIPGAGEQYF. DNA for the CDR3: TGTGCCAGTAGTATCCCAGGGGCTGGGGAGCAGTACTTC. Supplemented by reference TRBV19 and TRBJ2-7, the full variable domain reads DGGITQSPKYLFRKEGQNVTLSCEQNLNHDAMYWYRQDPGQGLRLIYYSQIVNDFQKGDIAEGYSVSREKKESFPLTVTSAQKNPTAFYLCASSIPGAGEQYFGPGTRLTVT.

CDR3 nucleotide sequence: TGTGCCAGCAGCCCCTCCAGCGGGAATGTTGCCCAGCATTTT. This codes for CASSPSSGNVAQHF. The rearrangement links TRBV3-1 (or the pseudogene TRBV3-2) to TRBJ1-5; D uncertain. CDR3 length equals 14 residues. The V gene's germline CDR1 is LGHDT and CDR2 YNNKEL (reference sequence). Trimming pared 4 bases from V and 11 bases from J, leaving 18 bases between.

CDR3 in amino acids: CASSPGTGQETQYF. The CDR3 DNA follows: TGCGCCAGCAGCCCAGGGACAGGTCAAGAGACCCAGTACTTC. The chain links TRBV5-1 to TRBJ2-5; 8 positions match TRBD1. Germline assignment: CDR1 SGHRS and CDR2 YFSETQ. The CDR3 loop spans 14 amino acids. V was pared by 4 bases and J by 2 bases, with 4 bases of the junction left unmatched.

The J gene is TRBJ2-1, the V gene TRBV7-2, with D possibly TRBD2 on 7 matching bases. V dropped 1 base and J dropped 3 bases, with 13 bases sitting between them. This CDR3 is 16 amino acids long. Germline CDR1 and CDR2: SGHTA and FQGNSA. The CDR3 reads CASSLVGGGLYNEQFF. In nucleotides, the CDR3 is TGTGCCAGCAGCTTAGTTGGGGGGGGGCTCTACAATGAGCAGTTCTTC.

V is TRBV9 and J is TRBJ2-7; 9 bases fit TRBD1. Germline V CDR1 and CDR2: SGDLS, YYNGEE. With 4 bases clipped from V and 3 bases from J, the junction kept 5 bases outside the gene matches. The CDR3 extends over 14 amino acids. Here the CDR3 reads CASSSGQGFYEQYF. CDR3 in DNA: TGTGCCAGCAGCTCGGGACAGGGTTTCTACGAGCAGTACTTC.

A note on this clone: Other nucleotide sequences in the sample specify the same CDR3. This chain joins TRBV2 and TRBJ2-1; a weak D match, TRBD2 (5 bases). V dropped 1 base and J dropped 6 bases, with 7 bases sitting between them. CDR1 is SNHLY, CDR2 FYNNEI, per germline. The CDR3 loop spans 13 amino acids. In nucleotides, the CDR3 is TGTGCCAGCAGTGAAGTAGGAGGCAATGAGCAGTTCTTC. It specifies CASSEVGGNEQFF.